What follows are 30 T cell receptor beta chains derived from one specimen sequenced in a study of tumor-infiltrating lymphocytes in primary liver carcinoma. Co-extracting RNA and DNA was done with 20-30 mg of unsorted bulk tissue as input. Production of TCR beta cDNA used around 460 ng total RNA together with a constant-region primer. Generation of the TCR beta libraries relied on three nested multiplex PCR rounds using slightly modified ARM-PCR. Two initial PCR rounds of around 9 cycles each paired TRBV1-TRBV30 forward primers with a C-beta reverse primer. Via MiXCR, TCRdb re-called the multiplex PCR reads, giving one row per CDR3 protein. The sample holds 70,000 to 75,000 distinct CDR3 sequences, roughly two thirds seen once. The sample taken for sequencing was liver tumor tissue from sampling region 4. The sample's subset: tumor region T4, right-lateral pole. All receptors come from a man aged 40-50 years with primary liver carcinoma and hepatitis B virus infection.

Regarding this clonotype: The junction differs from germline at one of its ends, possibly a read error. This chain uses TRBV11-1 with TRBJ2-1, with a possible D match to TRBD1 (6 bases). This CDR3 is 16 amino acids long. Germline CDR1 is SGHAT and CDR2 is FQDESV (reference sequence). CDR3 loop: CASSSEGHCSYNEQFF. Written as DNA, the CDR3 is TGTGCCAGCAGCTCCGAGGGACATTGCTCCTACAATGAGCAGTTCTTT.

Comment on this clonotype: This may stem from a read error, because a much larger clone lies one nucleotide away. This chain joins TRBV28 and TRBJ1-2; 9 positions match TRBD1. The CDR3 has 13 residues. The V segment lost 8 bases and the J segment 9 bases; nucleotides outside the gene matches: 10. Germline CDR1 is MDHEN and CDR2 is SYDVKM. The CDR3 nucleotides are TGTGCCAGCGTAAGGGACAGGGAGGAAAGCTACACCTTC. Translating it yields CASVRDREESYTF.

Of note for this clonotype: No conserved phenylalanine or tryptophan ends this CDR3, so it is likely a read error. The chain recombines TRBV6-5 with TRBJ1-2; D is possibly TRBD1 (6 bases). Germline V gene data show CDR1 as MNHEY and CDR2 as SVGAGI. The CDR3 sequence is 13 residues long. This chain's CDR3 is CAISTGTNYGYTI. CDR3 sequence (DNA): TGTGCCATCAGTACAGGGACTAACTATGGCTACACCATC.

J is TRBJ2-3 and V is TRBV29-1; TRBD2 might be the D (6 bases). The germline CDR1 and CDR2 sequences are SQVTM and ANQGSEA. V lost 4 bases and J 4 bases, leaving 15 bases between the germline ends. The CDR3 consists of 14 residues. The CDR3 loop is CSVGTNRLPDTQYF. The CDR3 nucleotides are TGCAGCGTTGGGACTAACAGGTTACCAGATACGCAGTATTTT.

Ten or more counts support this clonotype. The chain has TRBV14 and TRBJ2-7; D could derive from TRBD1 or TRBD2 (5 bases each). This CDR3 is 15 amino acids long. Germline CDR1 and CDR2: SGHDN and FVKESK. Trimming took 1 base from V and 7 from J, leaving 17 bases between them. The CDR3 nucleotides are TGTGCCAGCAGCCAAGGAGTGGGACGTATGGTTGAGCAGTACTTC. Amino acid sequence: CASSQGVGRMVEQYF.

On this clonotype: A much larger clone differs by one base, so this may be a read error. The DNA for the CDR3 is TGTGCCAGCAGCGCCGGGACTTGGTACTCTGGGGCCAACGTCCCGACTTTC. Translating it yields CASSAGTWYSGANVPTF. The chain recombines TRBV6-1 with TRBJ2-6; tentative D call: TRBD2 (6 bases). CDR3 size: 17 residues. Germline CDR1 MNHNS, CDR2 SASEGT.

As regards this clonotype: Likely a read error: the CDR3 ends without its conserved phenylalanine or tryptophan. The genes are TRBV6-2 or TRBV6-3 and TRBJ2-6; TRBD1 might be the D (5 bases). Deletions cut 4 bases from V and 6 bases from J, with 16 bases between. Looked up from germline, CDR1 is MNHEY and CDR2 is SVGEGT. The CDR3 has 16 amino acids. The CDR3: CASSLGQGTEANVLTL. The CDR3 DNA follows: TGTGCCAGCAGTTTAGGTCAGGGAACTGAGGCCAACGTCCTGACTTTG.

The CDR3 nucleotides read TGCAGCGTTGCTGAGGATGGCACTGAAGCTTTCTTT. It encodes CSVAEDGTEAFF. The chain employs TRBV29-1 and TRBJ1-1; D remains unclear. This CDR3 has 12 residues. The germline V and J ends were trimmed by 4 bases and 4 bases, with 10 bases remaining between them. From germline, CDR1 is SQVTM and CDR2 ANQGSEA.

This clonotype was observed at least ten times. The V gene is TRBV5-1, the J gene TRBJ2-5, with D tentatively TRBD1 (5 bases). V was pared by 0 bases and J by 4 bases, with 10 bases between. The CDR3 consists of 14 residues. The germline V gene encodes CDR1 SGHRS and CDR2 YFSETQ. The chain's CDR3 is CASSLGQGGETQYF. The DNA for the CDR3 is TGCGCCAGCAGCTTGGGGCAGGGTGGAGAGACCCAGTACTTC.

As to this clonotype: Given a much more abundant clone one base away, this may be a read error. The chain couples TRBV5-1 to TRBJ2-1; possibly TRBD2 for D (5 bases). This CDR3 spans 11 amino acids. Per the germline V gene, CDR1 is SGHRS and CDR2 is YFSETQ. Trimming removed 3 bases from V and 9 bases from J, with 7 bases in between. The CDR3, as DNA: TGCGCCAGCAGCTCGGAGGTTGAGCAGTTCTTC. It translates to CASSSEVEQFF.

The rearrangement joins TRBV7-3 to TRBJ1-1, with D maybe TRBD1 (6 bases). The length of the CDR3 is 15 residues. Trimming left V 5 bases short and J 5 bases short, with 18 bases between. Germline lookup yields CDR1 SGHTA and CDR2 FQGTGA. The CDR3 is CASSPNPGAGTEAFF. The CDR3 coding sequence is TGTGCCAGCAGCCCCAATCCGGGGGCTGGAACTGAAGCTTTCTTT.

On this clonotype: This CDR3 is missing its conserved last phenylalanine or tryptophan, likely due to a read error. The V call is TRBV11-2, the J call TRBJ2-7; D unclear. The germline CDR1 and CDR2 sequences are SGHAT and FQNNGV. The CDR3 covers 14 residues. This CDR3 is CASSLTDTAYKQYL. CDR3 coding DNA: TGTGCCAGCAGCTTAACAGACACTGCCTACAAGCAGTACTTA.

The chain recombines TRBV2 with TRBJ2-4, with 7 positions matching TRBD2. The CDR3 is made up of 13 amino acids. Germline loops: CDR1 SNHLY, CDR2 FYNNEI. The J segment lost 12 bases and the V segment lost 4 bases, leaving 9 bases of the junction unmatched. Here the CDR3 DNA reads TGTGCCAGCAGTGTGGGGGGGGATGGCACTCAGTACTTC. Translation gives CASSVGGDGTQYF.

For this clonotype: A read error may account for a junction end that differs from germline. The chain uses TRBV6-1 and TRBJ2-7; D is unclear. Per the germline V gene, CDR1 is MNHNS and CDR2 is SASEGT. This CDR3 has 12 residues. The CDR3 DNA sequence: TGTGCCAGCATGTATTCGGAGTACGAACAGTACTTC. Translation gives CASMYSEYEQYF.

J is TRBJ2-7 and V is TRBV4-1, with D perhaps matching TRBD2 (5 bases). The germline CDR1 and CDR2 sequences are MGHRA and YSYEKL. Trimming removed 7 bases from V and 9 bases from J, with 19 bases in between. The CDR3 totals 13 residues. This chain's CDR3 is CASNQEASGGQYF. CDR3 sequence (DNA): TGCGCCAGCAACCAGGAGGCCAGCGGCGGGCAGTACTTC.

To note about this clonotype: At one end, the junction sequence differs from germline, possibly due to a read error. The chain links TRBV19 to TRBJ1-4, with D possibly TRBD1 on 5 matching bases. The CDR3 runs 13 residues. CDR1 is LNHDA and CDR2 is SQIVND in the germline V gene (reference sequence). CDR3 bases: TGTGCCAGACAGACAGAAGCTAATGAAAGACTGTTTTTT. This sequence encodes CARQTEANERLFF.

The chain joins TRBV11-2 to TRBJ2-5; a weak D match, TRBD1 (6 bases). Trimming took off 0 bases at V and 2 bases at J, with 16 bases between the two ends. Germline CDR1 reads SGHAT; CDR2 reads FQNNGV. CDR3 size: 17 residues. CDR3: CASSLDSGGRRQETQYF. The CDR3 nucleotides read TGTGCCAGCAGCTTAGACAGTGGGGGCAGAAGGCAAGAGACCCAGTACTTC.

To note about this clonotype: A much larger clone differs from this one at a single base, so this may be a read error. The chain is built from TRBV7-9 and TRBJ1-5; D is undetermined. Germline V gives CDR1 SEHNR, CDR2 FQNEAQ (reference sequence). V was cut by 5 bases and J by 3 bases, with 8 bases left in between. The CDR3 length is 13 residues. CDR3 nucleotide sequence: TGTGCCAGCAGCCCTAGGCACAATCAGCCCCAGCATTTT. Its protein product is CASSPRHNQPQHF.

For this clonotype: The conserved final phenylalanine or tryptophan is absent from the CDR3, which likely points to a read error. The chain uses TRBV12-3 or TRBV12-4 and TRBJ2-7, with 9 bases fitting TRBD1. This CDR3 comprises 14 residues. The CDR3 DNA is TGTGCCAGTAGTTTTACAGGGGGCGGCGACGAGCAGTACTAC. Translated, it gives CASSFTGGGDEQYY.

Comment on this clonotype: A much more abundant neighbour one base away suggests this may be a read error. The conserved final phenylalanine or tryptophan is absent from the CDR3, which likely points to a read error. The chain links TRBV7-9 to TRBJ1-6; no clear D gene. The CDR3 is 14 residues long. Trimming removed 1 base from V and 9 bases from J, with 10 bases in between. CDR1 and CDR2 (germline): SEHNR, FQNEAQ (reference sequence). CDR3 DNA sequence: TGTGCCAGCAGCTTAGGTACAGCTGGTTCACCCCTCCACATT. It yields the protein CASSLGTAGSPLHI.

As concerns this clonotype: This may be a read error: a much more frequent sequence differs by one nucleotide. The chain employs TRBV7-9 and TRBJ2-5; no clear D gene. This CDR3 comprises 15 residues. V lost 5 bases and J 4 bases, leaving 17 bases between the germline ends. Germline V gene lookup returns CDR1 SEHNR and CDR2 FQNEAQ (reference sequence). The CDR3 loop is CASSPRQASRETQYF. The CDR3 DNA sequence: TGTGCCAGCAGCCCTCGCCAGGCTAGTAGAGAGACCCAGTACTTC.

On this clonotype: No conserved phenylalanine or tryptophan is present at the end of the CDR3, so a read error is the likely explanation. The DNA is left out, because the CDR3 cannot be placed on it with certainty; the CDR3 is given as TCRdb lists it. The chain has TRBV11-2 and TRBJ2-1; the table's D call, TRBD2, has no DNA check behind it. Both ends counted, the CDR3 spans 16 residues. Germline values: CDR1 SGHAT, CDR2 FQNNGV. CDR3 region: CASSYFSTSGRGGGFL.

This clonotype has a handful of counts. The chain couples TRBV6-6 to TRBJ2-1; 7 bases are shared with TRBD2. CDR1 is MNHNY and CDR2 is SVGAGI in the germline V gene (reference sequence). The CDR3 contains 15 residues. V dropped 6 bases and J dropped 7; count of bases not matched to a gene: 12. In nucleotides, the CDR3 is TGTGCCAGCAGCAGAGGGGCTAGCGGAATAAATGAGCAGTTCTTC. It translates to CASSRGASGINEQFF.

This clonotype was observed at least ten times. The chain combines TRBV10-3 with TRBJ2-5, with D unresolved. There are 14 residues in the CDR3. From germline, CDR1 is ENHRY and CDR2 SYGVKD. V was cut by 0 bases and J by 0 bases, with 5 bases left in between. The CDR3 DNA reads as TGTGCCATCAGTGAGTCTAGGAACCAAGAGACCCAGTACTTC. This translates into CAISESRNQETQYF.

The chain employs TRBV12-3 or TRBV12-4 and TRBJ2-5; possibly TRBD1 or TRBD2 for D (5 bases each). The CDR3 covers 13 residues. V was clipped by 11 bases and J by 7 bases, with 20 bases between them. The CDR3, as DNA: TGTGCCGGCACCCGCAGGGAGAAAGTGACCCAGTACTTC. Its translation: CAGTRREKVTQYF.

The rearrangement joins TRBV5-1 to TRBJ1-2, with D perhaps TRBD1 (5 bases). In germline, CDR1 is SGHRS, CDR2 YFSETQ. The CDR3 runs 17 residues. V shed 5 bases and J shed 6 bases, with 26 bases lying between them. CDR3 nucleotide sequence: TGCGCCAGCAGTCCCGACAGCCTCTTTCACGCTATCGATGGCTACACCTTC. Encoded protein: CASSPDSLFHAIDGYTF.

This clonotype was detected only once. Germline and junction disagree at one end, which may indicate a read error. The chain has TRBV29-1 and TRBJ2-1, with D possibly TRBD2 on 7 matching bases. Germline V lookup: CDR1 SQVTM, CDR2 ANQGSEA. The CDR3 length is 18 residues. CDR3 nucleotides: TGCGGCGTTGAAGGGGGGGGTTGGGCAGGGTGCCGTTCCAATGAGCAATTCTTC. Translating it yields CGVEGGGWAGCRSNEQFF.

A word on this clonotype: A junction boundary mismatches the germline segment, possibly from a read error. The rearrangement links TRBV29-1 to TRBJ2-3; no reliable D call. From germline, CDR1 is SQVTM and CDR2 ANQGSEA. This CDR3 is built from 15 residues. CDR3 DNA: TGCATCGTTGGAAGTGGTCTGCTAGGAAAAGATACGCAGTATTTT. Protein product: CIVGSGLLGKDTQYF.

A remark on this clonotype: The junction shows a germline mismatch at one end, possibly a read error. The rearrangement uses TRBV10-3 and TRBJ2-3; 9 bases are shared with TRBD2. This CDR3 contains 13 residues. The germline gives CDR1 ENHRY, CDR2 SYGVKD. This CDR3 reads CAIRGTSTDTQYF. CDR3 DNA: TGTGCCATCAGGGGGACTAGCACAGATACGCAGTACTTT.

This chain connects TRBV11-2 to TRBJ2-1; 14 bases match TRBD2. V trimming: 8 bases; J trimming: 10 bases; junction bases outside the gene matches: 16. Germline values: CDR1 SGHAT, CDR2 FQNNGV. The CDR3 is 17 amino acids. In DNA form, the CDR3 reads TGTGCCAGCGGCTCCTCCTGGGGGACTAGCGGGGGCAGGGAGCAGTTCTTC. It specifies CASGSSWGTSGGREQFF.